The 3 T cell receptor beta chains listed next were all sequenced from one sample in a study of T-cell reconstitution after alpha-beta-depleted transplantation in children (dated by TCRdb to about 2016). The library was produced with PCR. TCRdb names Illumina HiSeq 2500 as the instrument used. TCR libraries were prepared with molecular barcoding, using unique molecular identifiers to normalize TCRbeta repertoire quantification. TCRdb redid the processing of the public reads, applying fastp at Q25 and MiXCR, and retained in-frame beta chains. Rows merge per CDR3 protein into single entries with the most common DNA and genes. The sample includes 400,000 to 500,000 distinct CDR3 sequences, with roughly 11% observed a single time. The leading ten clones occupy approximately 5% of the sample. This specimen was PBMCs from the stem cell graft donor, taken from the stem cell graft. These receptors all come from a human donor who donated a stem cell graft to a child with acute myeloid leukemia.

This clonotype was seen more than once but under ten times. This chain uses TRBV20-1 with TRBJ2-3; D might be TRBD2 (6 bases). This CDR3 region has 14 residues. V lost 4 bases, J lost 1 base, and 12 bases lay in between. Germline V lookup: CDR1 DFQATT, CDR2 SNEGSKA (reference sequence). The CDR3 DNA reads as TGCAGTGCTAAAGTTAGCGGTCGCACAGATACGCAGTATTTT. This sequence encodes CSAKVSGRTDTQYF.

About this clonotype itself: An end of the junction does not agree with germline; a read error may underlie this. CDR3 sequence reads: CASSLDKAYNGQFF. CDR3 DNA: TGTGCCAGCAGCTTAGACAAGGCCTACAATGGGCAGTTCTTC. The rearrangement links TRBV7-3 to TRBJ2-1; D not certain. The V gene's germline CDR1 is SGHTA and CDR2 FQGTGA. CDR3 length equals 14 residues.

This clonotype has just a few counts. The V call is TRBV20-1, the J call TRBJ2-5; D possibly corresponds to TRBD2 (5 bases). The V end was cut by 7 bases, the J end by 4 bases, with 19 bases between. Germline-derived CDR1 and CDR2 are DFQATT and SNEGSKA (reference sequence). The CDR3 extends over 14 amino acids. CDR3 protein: CSGTSGVGRETQYF. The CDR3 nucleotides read TGCAGTGGGACGTCCGGGGTAGGGCGAGAGACCCAGTACTTC.